Listed below are T cell receptor beta chains from one sample, sequenced in a study of T-cell memory formation after mild COVID-19. Using its own MiXCR run on the 5' RACE reads, TCRdb lists one record per CDR3 protein. The table lists a few hundred thousand distinct CDR3 sequences, just under 20% of them singletons. Material for sequencing was PBMCs or a T cell subset sorted from them (not recorded which). The receptors here all came from a man between 18 and 29 years old who had mild COVID-19 (a few samples of this study predate the infection). Cell type and time point are not known. CDR3s include the opening cysteine and the closing phenylalanine or tryptophan. The D gene is left open where the match is weak. For some rows the clone size is stated as once, few or many, or as a class when expanded; others skip it.

D gene	J gene	clone size	V gene	CDR3 DNA	CDR3 protein
NA	TRBJ1-1	NA	TRBV30	TGTGCCTGGAGTGTAAGGCGGACCACTGAAGCTTTCTTT	CAWSVRRTTEAFF
TRBD2	TRBJ2-7	few	TRBV5-1	TGCGCCAGCAGCCGGCCGGAGCGGGGGGATTACGAGCAGTACTTC	CASSRPERGDYEQYF
NA	TRBJ2-2	few	TRBV7-2	TGTGCCAGCAGCTTATCGGGGGGCGCTTCCGGGGAGCTGTTTTTT	CASSLSGGASGELFF
NA	TRBJ2-7	few	TRBV27	TGTGCCAGCAGTTTGGGATTCACCTACGAGCAGTACTTC	CASSLGFTYEQYF
TRBD2	TRBJ2-2	medium-sized	TRBV5-1	TGCGCCAGCAGCCCCTTCGGGACTAGCGGGGGAGGAACCGGGGAGCTGTTTTTT	CASSPFGTSGGGTGELFF
NA	TRBJ2-7	few	TRBV4-2	TGTGCCAGCAGCCAAGATCGGGGGATCTCCTACGAGCAGTACTTC	CASSQDRGISYEQYF
TRBD2	TRBJ2-3	NA	TRBV5-1	TGCGCCAGCAGTCCTAGCGGGGGCCACACAGATACGCAGTATTTT	CASSPSGGHTDTQYF
NA	TRBJ1-1	few	TRBV5-6	TGTGCCAGCAGGGGGAGCTGGGGGCCCTTGAACACTGAAGCTTTCTTT	CASRGSWGPLNTEAFF
TRBD1	TRBJ2-7	few	TRBV7-9	TGTGCCAGCGAGGGACAGGAATACTACGAGCAGTACTTC	CASEGQEYYEQYF
NA	TRBJ2-5	NA	TRBV2	TGTGCCAGCAGTCCGATGTTGGGGGCTGAAGAGACCCAGTACTTC	CASSPMLGAEETQYF
NA	TRBJ2-3	NA	TRBV5-1	TGCGCCAGCAGCTGGTGGGTTAGCACAGATACGCAGTATTTT	CASSWWVSTDTQYF
NA	TRBJ1-5	few	TRBV6-1	TGTGCCAGCACCGTCAGGACGGTGACTTCTCAGCCCCAGCATTTT	CASTVRTVTSQPQHF
TRBD2	TRBJ2-4	NA	TRBV7-9	TGTGCCAGCAGCTTAGCTGACGGGCGGCTAGCGGACATTCAGTACTTC	CASSLADGRLADIQYF
NA	TRBJ2-2	few	TRBV12-3/TRBV12-4	TGTGCCAGCAGGTCCTACAGAGGCACCGGGGAGCTGTTTTTT	CASRSYRGTGELFF
NA	TRBJ1-2	few	TRBV6-5	TGTGCCAGCAGTTACGTACCAGGGAGGAGCTATGGCTACACCTTC	CASSYVPGRSYGYTF
TRBD2	TRBJ2-1	few	TRBV9	TGTGCCAGCAGCGTAGCCAGCGGGGGGGCAGGAAATGAGCAGTTCTTC	CASSVASGGAGNEQFF
TRBD1	TRBJ2-7	few	TRBV5-1	TGCGCCAGCAGACCCGCTGGGACAGGTCTCCACGAGCAGTACTTC	CASRPAGTGLHEQYF